This TCR beta chain appears in the sequencing data of a study of OX40 agonist ivuxolimab in advanced cancers. Only one count was recorded for this clone. This CDR3 spans 13 amino acids. Trimming shortened V by 3 bases and J by 3 bases, and 9 bases separated the two germline ends. Germline CDR1 reads LNHDA; CDR2 reads SQIVND (reference sequence). Clones were read by immunoSEQ multiplex PCR, and TCRdb kept only the in-frame ones, dropping some. The sample has some 18,000 clones, about four fifths seen once. Sequencing was performed on CD4+ or CD8+ T cells sorted from blood, taken in a trial of the OX40 agonist ivuxolimab. The chain links TRBV19 to TRBJ2-7, with D uncertain. The clonotype was recovered from an adult with an advanced solid tumor such as melanoma, head and neck, liver or kidney cancer. The CDR3 bases are TGTGCCAGTAGTATTCTCTTGTTCTACGAGCAGTACTTC. It specifies CASSILLFYEQYF.